The 8 T cell receptor beta chains presented below share a single source sample, sequenced in a study of blood T cell repertoires in COVID-19. TCRdb's table, derived via immunoSEQ multiplex PCR, lists solely in-frame clones and lacks some. This sample has nearly 95,000 clones, with about 90% found just once. Sequenced sample: peripheral blood. The source is a human donor with active COVID-19. The donor label of this sample is uncertain.

The chain employs TRBV10-3 and TRBJ2-5; possible D gene TRBD1, 6 bases. Trimming left V 6 bases short and J 4 bases short, with 15 bases between. The CDR3 is 14 amino acids. Germline CDR1 is ENHRY and CDR2 is SYGVKD. The CDR3 sequence is CAIRQGPTGETQYF. CDR3 DNA sequence: TGTGCCATCAGACAGGGCCCTACGGGAGAGACCCAGTACTTC.

CDR3 DNA sequence: TGTGCCAGCAGTGGCGCCGGGACAGACGTCAATGAGCAGTTCTTC. Residues: CASSGAGTDVNEQFF. The chain uses TRBV6-2 or TRBV6-3 and TRBJ2-1; 7 positions agree with TRBD1. Trimming cost V 5 bases and J 6 bases; bases outside gene matches: 10. Per germline, CDR1 MNHEY and CDR2 SVGEGT. The CDR3 spans 15 residues.

The V call is TRBV5-4, the J call TRBJ1-2; the D gene is possibly TRBD1 (6 bases). This CDR3 contains 14 residues. CDR1 is SGHNT and CDR2 is YYREEE in the germline V gene (reference sequence). V lost 4 bases and J lost 4, with 14 bases in between. CDR3 sequence (DNA): TGTGCCAGCAGCCGGAGCGGGGGCACCTATGGCTACACCTTC. Amino acid sequence: CASSRSGGTYGYTF.

The chain has TRBV28 and TRBJ1-1; unclear D gene. The germline CDR1 and CDR2 sequences are MDHEN and SYDVKM. The V and J ends lost 3 bases and 7 bases respectively, with 15 bases between them. This CDR3 has 14 amino acids. The CDR3 is CASSLIAGLREAFF. CDR3 in DNA: TGTGCCAGCAGTTTGATTGCTGGTTTGCGTGAAGCTTTCTTT.

The J gene is TRBJ1-2, the V gene TRBV4-3; possibly TRBD1 for D (6 bases). V gave up 4 bases and J gave up 4 bases, with 19 bases separating them. Germline lookup yields CDR1 LGHNA and CDR2 YSLEER. The CDR3 totals 16 residues. The CDR3 bases are TGCGCCAGCAGCCCCCGTTACAGGGAACCAGGCTATGGCTACACCTTC. Its protein product is CASSPRYREPGYGYTF.

The rearrangement joins TRBV6-2 or TRBV6-3 to TRBJ2-3, with D uncertain. The V end lost 2 bases, the J end lost 7 bases, and 4 bases lay between the germline ends. The CDR3 covers 11 residues. The V gene's germline CDR1 is MNHEY and CDR2 SVGEGT. In DNA, the CDR3 is TGTGCCAGCAGTTACCTGTATACGCAGTATTTT. It translates to CASSYLYTQYF.

The chain couples TRBV7-8 to TRBJ2-5, with D unresolved. The CDR3 totals 15 residues. Trimming removed 6 bases from V and 2 bases from J, with 16 bases in between. Germline V gives CDR1 SGHVS, CDR2 FQNEAQ. The CDR3 loop reads CASSIEANPQETQYF. In DNA form, the CDR3 reads TGTGCCAGCAGTATTGAGGCAAATCCACAAGAGACCCAGTACTTC.

V and J are TRBV18 and TRBJ1-3; D ambiguous. V lost 3 bases and J lost 0, with 9 bases in between. The CDR3 runs to 15 residues. The germline gives CDR1 KGHSH, CDR2 LQKENI. In DNA form, the CDR3 reads TGTGCCAGCTCACCGGGCAGCTACTCTGGAAACACCATATATTTT. Translated: CASSPGSYSGNTIYF.